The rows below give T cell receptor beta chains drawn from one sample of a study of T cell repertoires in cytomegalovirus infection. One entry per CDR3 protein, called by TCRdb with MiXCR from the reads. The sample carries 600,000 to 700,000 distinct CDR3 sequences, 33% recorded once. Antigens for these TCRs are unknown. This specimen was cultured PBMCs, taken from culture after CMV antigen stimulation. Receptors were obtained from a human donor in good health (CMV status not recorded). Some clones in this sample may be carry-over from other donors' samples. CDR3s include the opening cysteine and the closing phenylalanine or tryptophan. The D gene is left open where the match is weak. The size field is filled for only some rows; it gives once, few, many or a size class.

DNA: TGTGCCAGCAGCTTAGCACCCGGGACTAGCGGGAGTTCCTACGAGCAGTACTTC
CDR3: CASSLAPGTSGSSYEQYF
V: TRBV7-6
size: many
J: TRBJ2-7
D: TRBD2

DNA: TGCGCCAGCAGCCAAGAGCCAGGGGGGCTCGGTGATAATTCACCCCTCCACTTT
CDR3: CASSQEPGGLGDNSPLHF
V: TRBV4-3
size: .
J: TRBJ1-6
D: TRBD1

DNA: TGTGCCAGCAGCTTAGGAGGAGTAGCGGGAGTCACAGATACGCAGTATTTT
CDR3: CASSLGGVAGVTDTQYF
V: TRBV7-2
size: few
J: TRBJ2-3
D: TRBD2

DNA: TGTGCCAGCAGCATCTCGGGTGATGTAGATACGCAGTATTTT
CDR3: CASSISGDVDTQYF
V: TRBV7-2
size: few
J: TRBJ2-3
D: .

DNA: TGTGCCAGCAGCAGTTTGGACTACGAGCAGTACTTC
CDR3: CASSSLDYEQYF
V: TRBV7-6
size: many
J: TRBJ2-7
D: .

DNA: TGTGCCAGCAGCGACAGAGAAAGAAATCAGCCCCAGCATTTT
CDR3: CASSDRERNQPQHF
V: TRBV2
size: .
J: TRBJ1-5
D: .

DNA: TGTGCCAGCAGCCGGCTCGGTTCCCGAGAAAAACTGTTTTTT
CDR3: CASSRLGSREKLFF
V: TRBV14
size: few
J: TRBJ1-4
D: .

DNA: TGTGCCAGCAGCCCCACTGAAGCTTTCTTT
CDR3: CASSPTEAFF
V: TRBV7-9
size: few
J: TRBJ1-1
D: .

DNA: TGCGCCAGCAGCCGGACGGCAGGGGAATCACCCCTCCACTTT
CDR3: CASSRTAGESPLHF
V: TRBV4-1
size: .
J: TRBJ1-6
D: .

DNA: TGTGCCACCAGCAGAGATCTCGGCACAGATACGCAGTATTTT
CDR3: CATSRDLGTDTQYF
V: TRBV15
size: .
J: TRBJ2-3
D: .